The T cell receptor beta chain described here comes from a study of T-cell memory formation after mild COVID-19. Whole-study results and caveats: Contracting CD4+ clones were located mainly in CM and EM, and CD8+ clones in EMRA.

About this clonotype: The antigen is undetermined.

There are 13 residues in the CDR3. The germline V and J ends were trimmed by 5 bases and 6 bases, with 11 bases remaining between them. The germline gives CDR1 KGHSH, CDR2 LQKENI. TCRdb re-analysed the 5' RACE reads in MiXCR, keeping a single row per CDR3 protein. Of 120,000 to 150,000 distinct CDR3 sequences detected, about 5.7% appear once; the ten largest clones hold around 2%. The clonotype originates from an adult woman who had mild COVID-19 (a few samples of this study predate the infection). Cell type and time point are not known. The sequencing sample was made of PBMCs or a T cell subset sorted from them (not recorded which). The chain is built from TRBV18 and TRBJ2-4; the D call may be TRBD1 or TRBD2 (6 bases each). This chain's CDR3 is CASSLQGGNIQYF. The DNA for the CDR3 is TGTGCCAGCTCATTACAGGGAGGAAACATTCAGTACTTC.